The clone carrying this T cell receptor (beta chain) appeared many times. Its antigen is not known. Researchers used 5'RACE with constant-segment primers to make TCR alpha and TCR beta cDNA libraries that carry sample barcodes and UMIs. TCRdb ran MiXCR on the 5' RACE reads and lists one entry per CDR3 protein. The sample carries 550,000 to 700,000 distinct CDR3 sequences, around 17% recorded once. Trimming left V 6 bases short and J 7 bases short, with 22 bases between. CDR1 is MNHEY and CDR2 is SVGAGI in the germline V gene. CDR3 length: 16 residues. The data originate from a study of T-cell memory formation after mild COVID-19. The wider study: TCR clusters were largely donor specific.

Whole-study results and caveats: Certain responding clones were present in pre-infection memory, suggesting participation of cross-reactive memory. Later expanders leaned CD4+, whereas clones that contracted between day 15 and 85 were balanced CD4/CD8.

The TCR originated in an adult woman who had mild COVID-19 (a few samples of this study predate the infection). Cell type and time point are not known. The V and J genes are TRBV6-5 and TRBJ2-1; D is uncertain. Sequencing used PBMCs or a T cell subset sorted from them (not recorded which). CDR3 nucleotide sequence: TGTGCCAGCAGGCAGAATTCCGGTCTTTCGTGGAATGAGCAGTTCTTC. Residues: CASRQNSGLSWNEQFF.